This TCR beta chain comes out of a study of technical replicates of blood from a handful of donors. Per the germline V gene, CDR1 is WSHSY and CDR2 is SAAADI. V was pared by 0 bases and J by 6 bases, with 6 bases of the junction left unmatched. The CDR3 covers 15 residues. The repertoire was sequenced with immunoSEQ multiplex PCR; TCRdb's copy has only in-frame clones and lacks some. This table has 68,000 or so clones, approximately 90% appearing once. The source is a human donor in good health. Sequencing input: T cells isolated from PBMCs. The chain joins TRBV10-2 to TRBJ1-2; TRBD1 agrees at 8 bases. The CDR3 loop reads CASSESGTGGDGYTF. In DNA form, the CDR3 reads TGCGCCAGCAGTGAGTCAGGAACAGGGGGAGATGGCTACACCTTC.